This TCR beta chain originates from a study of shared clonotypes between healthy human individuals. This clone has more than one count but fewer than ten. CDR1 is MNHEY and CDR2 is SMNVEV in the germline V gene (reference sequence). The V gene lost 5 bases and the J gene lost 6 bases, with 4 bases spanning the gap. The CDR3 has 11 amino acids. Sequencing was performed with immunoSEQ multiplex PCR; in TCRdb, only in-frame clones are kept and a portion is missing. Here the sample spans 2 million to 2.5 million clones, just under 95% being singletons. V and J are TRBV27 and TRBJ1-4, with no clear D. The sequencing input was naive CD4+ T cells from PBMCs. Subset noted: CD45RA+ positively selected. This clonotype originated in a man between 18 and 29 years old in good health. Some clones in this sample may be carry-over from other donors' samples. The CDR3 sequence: CASSADEKLFF. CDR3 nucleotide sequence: TGTGCCAGCAGTGCAGATGAAAAACTGTTTTTT.